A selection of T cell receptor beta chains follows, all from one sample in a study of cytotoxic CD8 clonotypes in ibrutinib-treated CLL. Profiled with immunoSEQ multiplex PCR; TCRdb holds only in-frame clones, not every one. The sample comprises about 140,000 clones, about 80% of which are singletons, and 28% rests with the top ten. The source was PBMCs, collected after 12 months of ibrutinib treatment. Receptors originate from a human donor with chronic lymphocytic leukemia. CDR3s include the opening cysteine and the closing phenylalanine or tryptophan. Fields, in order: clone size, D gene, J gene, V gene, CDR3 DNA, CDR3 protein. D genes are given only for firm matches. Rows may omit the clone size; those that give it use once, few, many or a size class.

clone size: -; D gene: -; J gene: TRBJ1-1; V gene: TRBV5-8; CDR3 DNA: TGTGCCAGCAGACTTCTCCGGTACACTGAAGCTTTCTTT; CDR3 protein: CASRLLRYTEAFF
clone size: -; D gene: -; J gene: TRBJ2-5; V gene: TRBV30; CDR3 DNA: TGTGCCTGGAGAAAGGACTTGTACCAAGAGACCCAGTACTTC; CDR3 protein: CAWRKDLYQETQYF
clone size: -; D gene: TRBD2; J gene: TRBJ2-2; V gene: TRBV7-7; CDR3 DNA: TGTGCTAGCAGCTTGAATGTGGTAGCGGGTCGTAACGGGGAGCTGTTTTTT; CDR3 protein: CASSLNVVAGRNGELFF
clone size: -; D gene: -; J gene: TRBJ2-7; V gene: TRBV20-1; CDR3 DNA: TGCAGTGCTACCGGCTCCTACGAGCAGTACTTC; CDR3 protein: CSATGSYEQYF
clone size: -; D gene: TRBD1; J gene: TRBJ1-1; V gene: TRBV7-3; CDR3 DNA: TGTGCCAGCAGCTTTACGGGGACAGGGGACCCAACAGCTTTCTTT; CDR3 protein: CASSFTGTGDPTAFF
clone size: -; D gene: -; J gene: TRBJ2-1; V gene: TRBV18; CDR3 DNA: TGTGCCAGCTCACCAGGGGTCGACTCCTACAATGAGCAGTTCTTC; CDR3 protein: CASSPGVDSYNEQFF
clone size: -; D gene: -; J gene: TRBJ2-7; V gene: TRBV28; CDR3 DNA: TGTGCCAGCACCACCGCTGGTAGCTCCTACGAGCAGTACTTC; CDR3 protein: CASTTAGSSYEQYF
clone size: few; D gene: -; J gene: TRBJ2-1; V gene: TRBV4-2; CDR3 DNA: TGTGCCAGCAGCCCCGAGGCCGGTTACAATGAGCAGTTCTTC; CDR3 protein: CASSPEAGYNEQFF
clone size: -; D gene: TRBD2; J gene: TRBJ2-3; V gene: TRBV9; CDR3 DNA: TGTGCCAGCAGCGTAGGGACTAGCGGGAGGGCCACAGATACGCAGTATTTT; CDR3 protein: CASSVGTSGRATDTQYF
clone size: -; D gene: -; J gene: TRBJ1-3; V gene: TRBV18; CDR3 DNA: TGTGCCAGCTCATCTTTACAGGGATTCTCTGGAAACACCATATATTTT; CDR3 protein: CASSSLQGFSGNTIYF
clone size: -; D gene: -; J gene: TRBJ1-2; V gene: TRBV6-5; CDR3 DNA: TGTGCCAGCAGTGTGGGGGCAGGGAGTATCTATGGCTACACCTTC; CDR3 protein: CASSVGAGSIYGYTF
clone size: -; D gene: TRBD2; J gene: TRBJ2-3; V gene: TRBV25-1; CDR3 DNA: TGTGCCAGCAGTGAGCGGGGGGGCACAGATACGCAGTATTTT; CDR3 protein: CASSERGGTDTQYF
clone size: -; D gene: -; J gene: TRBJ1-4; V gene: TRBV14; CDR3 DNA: TGTGCCAGCAGCCAAGTTGCCCCAGTCTCTAATGAAAAACTGTTTTTT; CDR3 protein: CASSQVAPVSNEKLFF
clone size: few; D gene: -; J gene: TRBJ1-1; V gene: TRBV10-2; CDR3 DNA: TGCGCCAGCAGTGAGTCGGTGTGGAACACTGAAGCTTTCTTT; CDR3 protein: CASSESVWNTEAFF
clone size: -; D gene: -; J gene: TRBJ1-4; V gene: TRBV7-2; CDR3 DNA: TGTGCCAGCAGCGTAGAAGGTGTCGGACGGGGTGAAAAACTGTTTTTT; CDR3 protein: CASSVEGVGRGEKLFF
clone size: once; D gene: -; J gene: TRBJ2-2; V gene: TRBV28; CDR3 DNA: TGTGCCAGCAGAATCAGGGTCGGGGAGCTGTTTTTT; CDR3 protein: CASRIRVGELFF
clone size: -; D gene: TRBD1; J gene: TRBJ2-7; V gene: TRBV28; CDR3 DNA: TGTGCCAGCAGTCGAGGTGGACAGGCCTACGAGCAGTACTTC; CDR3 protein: CASSRGGQAYEQYF
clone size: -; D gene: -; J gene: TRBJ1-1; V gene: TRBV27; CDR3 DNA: TGTGCCAGCAGTTTATGGGAGAACACTGAAGCTTTCTTT; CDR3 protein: CASSLWENTEAFF
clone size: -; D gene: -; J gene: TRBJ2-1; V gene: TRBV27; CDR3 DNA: TGTGCCAGCACCCAGCGGGCCTACTACAATGAGCAGTTCTTC; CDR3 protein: CASTQRAYYNEQFF